The T cell receptor (beta chain) described here comes from a study of CD8 T cells in Susac syndrome. Trimming took 5 bases from V and 3 from J; bases not matched to a gene: 4. The CDR3 totals 13 residues. Germline CDR1 SEHNR, CDR2 FQNEAQ (reference sequence). RNA totalling roughly 0.45 to 1 ug underwent reverse transcription with random hexamers. TCRdb re-called the immunoSEQ multiplex PCR reads through MiXCR, storing one row per CDR3 protein. In the table there are 75,000 to 80,000 distinct CDR3 sequences, approximately 94% of which are singletons. The rearrangement joins TRBV7-9 to TRBJ2-7; 7 bases align to TRBD2. The sequence was obtained from a human donor with Susac syndrome. Material for sequencing was CD8+ T cells from PBMCs. The CDR3 spells CASSQGLNYEQYF. CDR3 bases: TGTGCCAGCAGCCAGGGACTAAACTACGAGCAGTACTTC. Full variable domain (outside the CDR3, taken from reference TRBV7-9 and TRBJ2-7): DTGVSQNPRHKITKRGQNVTFRCDPISEHNRLYWYRQTLGQGPEFLTYFQNEAQLEKSRLLSDRFSAERPKGSFSTLEIQRTEQGDSAMYLCASSQGLNYEQYFGPGTRLTVT.